This is a list of T cell receptor beta chains from one sample in a study of blood T cell repertoires in COVID-19. Generated by immunoSEQ multiplex PCR, the TCRdb table keeps only in-frame clones and is missing some. The sample has approximately 150,000 clones; 80% to 90% are singletons. Sequencing was done on a sample of peripheral blood. The receptors here all came from a woman aged 65 to 85 with acute or convalescent COVID-19. The CDR3 runs from the conserved cysteine through the conserved F or W.

TRBV18	TRBJ1-3	14	CASSQGAAGNTIYF
TRBV6-5	TRBJ2-7	12	CASSDIPSEQYF
TRBV5-1	TRBJ1-2	13	CASSLVGRDGYTF
TRBV5-6	TRBJ1-1	13	CASSTTPNTEAFF
TRBV7-9	TRBJ2-7	16	CASSLFGGTISYEQYF
TRBV9	TRBJ1-4	15	CASSGEQGNNEKLFF
TRBV28	TRBJ2-1	15	CATQGGLDSYNEQFF
TRBV11-2	TRBJ2-1	15	CASSRSGSNYNEQFF
TRBV11-2	TRBJ2-7	11	CASSAYYEQYF
TRBV7-2	TRBJ2-1	16	CASRQFRGAAYNEQFF
TRBV5-1	TRBJ1-5	13	CASSIGVDQPQHF
TRBV2	TRBJ1-3	15	CASTLPGTLGNTIYF
TRBV7-2	TRBJ2-7	14	CASSLALGGGEQYF
TRBV7-2	TRBJ2-5	17	CASSSGRTSGNQETQYF
TRBV29-1	TRBJ2-2	15	CSVKAPGQMTGELFF
TRBV5-1	TRBJ2-2	15	CASSFQGLSTGELFF
TRBV6-2/TRBV6-3	TRBJ1-2	15	CASSSGSTGHYGYTF
TRBV4-3	TRBJ2-5	15	CASSQVREGKVTQYF
TRBV7-9	TRBJ1-6	16	CASSLGRGSYNSPLHF
TRBV29-1	TRBJ1-1	13	CSVAGQANTEAFF
TRBV7-9	TRBJ1-1	19	CASSTKWVYSGTENTEAFF
TRBV11-1	TRBJ2-5	13	CASSFAGAETQYF
TRBV11-2	TRBJ1-1	15	CASSFAPGTGGEAFF
TRBV12-3/TRBV12-4	TRBJ2-7	13	CASSLSLFYEQYF
TRBV6-5	TRBJ1-5	12	CASMSGNQPQHF
TRBV28	TRBJ2-2	15	CASSLELAGTGELFF